This section outlines one TCR beta chain sequence together with its context. Its antigen is currently unknown. Together with a sample-barcoded 5' primer, a J-beta primer mix was included in a second PCR lasting about 7 to 12 cycles. TCRdb called the 5' RACE reads again in MiXCR, with one record for every CDR3 protein. The profile covers some 1,000,000 distinct CDR3 sequences, with roughly 24% appearing a single time and 0.65% to 0.75% taken by the ten largest. These data are taken from a study of blood T cells in healthy people across ages. With 3 bases removed from V and 10 bases from J, the gap between germline ends came to 25 bases. In germline, CDR1 is MDHEN, CDR2 SYDVKM. The CDR3 runs 17 residues. Whole-study findings and limits: Diversity of TCR beta correlated strongly with naive T cell percentage.

The sample also formed part of further work on T cells of mothers and their children. From that study: The entire RNA extract went into cDNA synthesis at approximately 1.4 ug per 15 ul. Not a single persistent microchimeric T cell clone was detected.

This clonotype was obtained from a girl aged 2 to 10 in good health. Sequenced sample: blood. This chain links TRBV28 with TRBJ2-1; weak D call: TRBD2 (5 bases). The CDR3 here is CASSFSVAKLETIEQFF. The CDR3 DNA reads TGTGCCAGCAGTTTTAGCGTTGCGAAACTGGAGACAATCGAGCAGTTCTTC.